This T cell receptor (beta chain) came from a study of T-cell memory formation after mild COVID-19. Study information: Each donor largely had its own TCR clusters.

The V gene end was trimmed by 7 bases and the J gene end by 2 bases; junction bases not matched to a gene: 8. The CDR3 has 15 amino acids. Per the germline V gene, CDR1 is SGHTA and CDR2 is FQGNSA. Amplification by 5'RACE using constant-segment primers produced TCR alpha and TCR beta cDNA libraries that carried sample barcodes and UMIs. Via MiXCR, TCRdb re-called the 5' RACE reads, giving one row per CDR3 protein. The table lists about 340,000 distinct CDR3 sequences, 20% to 25% of them singletons. In its sample, this clonotype was seen a few times. Its antigen is as yet unknown. Regarding the study as a whole: Researchers could not confirm that second-wave clones peaking on day 37 targeted SARS-CoV-2. Among contracting clones, CD4+ were mainly CM/EM and CD8+ enriched in EMRA.

The source of this sequence is a man younger than 35 who had mild COVID-19 (a few samples of this study predate the infection). Cell type and time point are not known. This rearrangement joins TRBV7-2 to TRBJ2-1; TRBD2 matches 7 bases. The material sequenced was PBMCs or a T cell subset sorted from them (not recorded which). Written as DNA, the CDR3 is TGTGCCAGCATCCCTATAGCGGGTCCCTACAATGAGCAGTTCTTC. Translated: CASIPIAGPYNEQFF.